What follows are 4 T cell receptor beta chains derived from one specimen sequenced in a study of response to subunit inactivated influenza vaccine. TCRdb re-analysed the RT-PCR reads in MiXCR, keeping a single row per CDR3 protein. The sample lists about 700,000 distinct CDR3 sequences, 15% to 19% occurring once. This specimen consisted of PBMCs from blood, obtained approximately 12 days after vaccination. These TCRs come from a man aged 45-65 years who received an inactivated influenza vaccine.

Many counts were recorded for this clonotype. This chain connects TRBV20-1 to TRBJ1-6; D gene ambiguous. Trimming took 0 bases from V and 9 from J, leaving 6 bases between them. CDR1 and CDR2 (germline): DFQATT, SNEGSKA (reference sequence). This CDR3 contains 12 residues. The CDR3 sequence is CSARDRGSPLHF. The CDR3 coding sequence is TGCAGTGCTAGAGATCGAGGTTCACCCCTCCACTTT.

This clonotype was seen at least ten times. The chain links TRBV5-1 to TRBJ2-1; D remains ambiguous. The CDR3 contains 15 residues. With 5 bases removed from V and 2 bases from J, the gap between germline ends came to 14 bases. The germline V gene has CDR1 SGHRS and CDR2 YFSETQ. In DNA form, the CDR3 reads TGCGCCAGCAGTTTAGCCGGAGAGCCCTACAATGAGCAGTTCTTC. It translates to CASSLAGEPYNEQFF.

This clonotype was seen only a few times. The gene calls are TRBV5-4 and TRBJ2-3; D remains ambiguous. Trimming left V 0 bases short and J 2 bases short, with 7 bases between. This CDR3 region has 14 residues. In germline, CDR1 is SGHNT, CDR2 YYREEE (reference sequence). The CDR3, as DNA: TGTGCCAGCAGCTTGGAGCTACACACAGATACGCAGTATTTT. It codes for CASSLELHTDTQYF.

This clonotype has more than one count but fewer than ten. CDR3 nucleotide sequence: TGCAGTGCTAGAGTATCCGGGACTAGATACAATGAGCAGTTCTTC. It yields the protein CSARVSGTRYNEQFF. This chain uses TRBV20-1 with TRBJ2-1; 8 bases are a match to TRBD2. CDR1 is DFQATT, CDR2 SNEGSKA, per germline (reference sequence). The CDR3 consists of 15 residues. The trim removed 1 base at V and 4 bases at J, leaving 6 bases unmatched.